The T cell receptor (beta chain) described here comes from a study of cytomegalovirus exposure and HLA in healthy donors. Study-level information: A later analysis reported the 120 or so validation repertoires used the same platform as the roughly 700 first-cohort repertoires.

This clone occurred once. Antigen specificity is unknown. This table comes from immunoSEQ multiplex PCR, and its TCRdb copy is limited to in-frame clones, with some not included. The profile shows 200,000 to 250,000 clones, around four fifths of them singletons. Study-level points and caveats: A list of approximately 160 TCR beta chains associated with cytomegalovirus was given.

This CDR3 is 15 amino acids long. Germline V gene lookup returns CDR1 LNHNV and CDR2 YYDKDF (reference sequence). V dropped 0 bases and J dropped 1 base, with 9 bases sitting between them. This chain links TRBV15 with TRBJ2-5; D perhaps matches TRBD1 (6 bases). The source is a woman between 25 and 40 years old in good health and CMV-seropositive. Sequenced: PBMCs. This chain's CDR3 is CATSRDLRGQETQYF. The CDR3 DNA follows: TGTGCCACCAGCAGAGATCTCAGGGGCCAAGAGACCCAGTACTTC. The full variable domain, with the rest looked up from reference TRBV15 and TRBJ2-5, is DAMVIQNPRYQVTQFGKPVTLSCSQTLNHNVMYWYQQKSSQAPKLLFHYYDKDFNNEADTPDNFQSRRPNTSFCFLDIRSPGLGDTAMYLCATSRDLRGQETQYFGPGTRLLVL.